These T cell receptor beta chains were read from a single sample in a study of cytomegalovirus exposure and HLA in healthy donors. The assay was immunoSEQ multiplex PCR, and TCRdb's table has in-frame clones only and misses some. The sample lists 100,000 or so clones, 77% occurring once. Specimen: PBMCs. All receptors derive from a woman in her 40s in good health and CMV-seronegative. The CDR3 runs from the conserved cysteine through the conserved F or W. The order of the fields is V gene, clone size, D gene, J gene, CDR3 protein, CDR3 DNA. The D gene is left open where the match is weak. The listing skips clone size in some rows; elsewhere it reads once, few, many or a size class.

>TRBV2|many|TRBD1|TRBJ1-2
CASSAGQGAANYGYTF
TGTGCCAGCAGCGCGGGACAGGGGGCGGCTAACTATGGCTACACCTTC
>TRBV13|.|.|TRBJ2-7
CASVVGPGNEQYF
TGTGCCAGCGTCGTCGGTCCGGGGAACGAGCAGTACTTC
>TRBV4-1|.|TRBD1|TRBJ2-7
CASSFGQGASYEQYF
TGCGCCAGCAGCTTTGGACAGGGGGCCTCCTACGAGCAGTACTTC
>TRBV19|.|.|TRBJ1-1
CASRQIFDMNTEAFF
TGTGCCAGTAGGCAGATATTCGACATGAACACTGAAGCTTTCTTT
>TRBV6-1|.|.|TRBJ1-2
CASSFEGAGYGYTF
TGTGCCAGCAGTTTTGAGGGTGCTGGCTATGGCTACACCTTC
>TRBV6-6|once|.|TRBJ1-5
CASSYSGQSANQPQHF
TGTGCCAGCAGTTACTCCGGACAGTCGGCGAATCAGCCCCAGCATTTT
>TRBV4-3|.|.|TRBJ2-5
CASSQAYLNPSETQYF
TGCGCCAGCAGCCAAGCCTACTTAAATCCTTCAGAGACCCAGTACTTC
>TRBV6-5|few|.|TRBJ1-5
CASSPDTHQPQHF
TGTGCCAGCAGTCCTGATACACATCAGCCCCAGCATTTT
>TRBV7-8|.|TRBD1|TRBJ2-5
CASSLVADRAGETQYF
TGTGCCAGCAGCTTAGTAGCCGACAGGGCGGGAGAGACCCAGTACTTC
>TRBV27|.|TRBD1|TRBJ2-7
CASSLRQGGYEQYF
TGTGCCAGCAGTTTAAGACAGGGGGGGTACGAGCAGTACTTC
>TRBV29-1|.|.|TRBJ1-1
CSVVGEDAEAFF
TGCAGCGTTGTTGGGGAGGACGCTGAAGCTTTCTTT
>TRBV7-2|.|TRBD2|TRBJ2-3
CASSLGYGGGANTQYF
TGTGCCAGCAGCTTAGGGTACGGCGGGGGGGCAAATACGCAGTATTTT
>TRBV4-1|.|.|TRBJ2-1
CASSQGRRTTYNEQFF
TGCGCCAGCAGCCAAGGGCGGCGGACTACCTACAATGAGCAGTTCTTC
>TRBV6-6|.|TRBD1|TRBJ1-1
CASSYSYPGGTEAFF
TGTGCCAGCAGTTACTCCTATCCAGGGGGAACTGAAGCTTTCTTT
>TRBV5-1|.|.|TRBJ2-1
CASSLFSVPPNEQFF
TGCGCCAGCAGCTTGTTTTCGGTGCCGCCCAATGAGCAGTTCTTC
>TRBV6-1|.|TRBD2|TRBJ2-1
CASSGKRGVYNEQFF
TGTGCCAGCAGTGGGAAGCGGGGGGTATACAATGAGCAGTTCTTC
>TRBV18|once|TRBD1|TRBJ1-6
CASSQWDSSSSLSYNSPLHF
TGTGCCAGCTCGCAATGGGACAGTTCATCGTCTCTCTCCTATAATTCACCCCTCCACTTT
>TRBV18|once|.|TRBJ1-3
CASSPGNRAVSGNTIYF
TGTGCCAGCTCACCGGGCAACAGGGCCGTATCTGGAAACACCATATATTTT
>TRBV5-4|once|TRBD2|TRBJ2-1
CASSGSGGESYNEQFF
TGTGCCAGCAGCGGCAGCGGGGGGGAATCCTACAATGAGCAGTTCTTC
>TRBV5-6|.|.|TRBJ2-5
CASSLIDYYQETQYF
TGTGCCAGCAGCCTAATCGACTACTACCAAGAGACCCAGTACTTC
>TRBV5-4|.|TRBD2|TRBJ2-7
CASSISGARLPNF
TGTGCCAGCAGCATTAGCGGGGCTCGGCTCCCTAACTTC
>TRBV5-5|few|TRBD1|TRBJ1-5
CASGSGQGNQPQHF
TGTGCCAGCGGCTCGGGACAGGGGAATCAGCCCCAGCATTTT
>TRBV18|.|TRBD1|TRBJ1-6
CASSRDRDNSPLHF
TGTGCCAGCTCACGAGACAGGGATAATTCACCCCTCCACTTT
>TRBV12-5|.|.|TRBJ1-1
CASGLVLGKTEAFF
TGTGCTAGTGGTTTGGTACTAGGGAAGACTGAAGCTTTCTTT
>TRBV30|.|.|TRBJ2-7
CAWSIGLLATHEQYF
TGTGCCTGGAGTATCGGACTCTTAGCTACGCACGAGCAGTACTTC
>TRBV7-6|.|TRBD1|TRBJ1-5
CASSPGGTGWDQPQHF
TGTGCCAGCAGCCCTGGAGGGACAGGGTGGGATCAGCCCCAGCATTTT
>TRBV29-1|.|TRBD1|TRBJ1-5
CSAVTTGDNQPQHF
TGCAGCGCAGTGACCACAGGGGACAATCAGCCCCAGCATTTT